The 10 T cell receptor beta chains listed next were all sequenced from one sample in a study of cytomegalovirus exposure and HLA in healthy donors. Vbeta (60) and Jbeta (13) primers were used in the PCR. Clones were sequenced by immunoSEQ multiplex PCR, and TCRdb holds only the in-frame ones, with some missing. The listing contains 38,000 or so clones. Sequences were obtained from PBMCs. These receptors were obtained from a man under 40 in good health and CMV-seronegative.

This chain joins TRBV29-1 and TRBJ1-3; D is uncertain. V was trimmed by 7 bases and J by 0 bases, leaving 10 bases between them. Germline V gene sequence: CDR1 SQVTM, CDR2 ANQGSEA. There are 13 residues in the CDR3. The CDR3, as DNA: TGCAGCGCTTCAACGAGCTCTGGAAACACCATATATTTT. Translated: CSASTSSGNTIYF. Combining the CDR3 with reference TRBV29-1 and TRBJ1-3 gives the whole variable domain SAVISQKPSRDICQRGTSLTIQCQVDSQVTMMFWYRQQPGQSLTLIATANQGSEATYESGFVIDKFPISRPNLTFSTLTVSNMSPEDSSIYLCSASTSSGNTIYFGEGSWLTVV.

The rearrangement links TRBV2 to TRBJ1-2; D perhaps matches TRBD1 (6 bases). The CDR3 has 13 amino acids. CDR1 and CDR2 (germline): SNHLY, FYNNEI. The V and J ends lost 4 bases and 5 bases respectively, with 11 bases between them. Written as DNA, the CDR3 is TGTGCCAGCAGTGGGGCAGGGGAATATGGCTACACCTTC. Its protein product is CASSGAGEYGYTF.

This rearrangement joins TRBV10-1 to TRBJ2-5; D not certain. The ends were cut back, 2 bases at V and 7 bases at J, with 8 bases in the middle. The CDR3 is 12 amino acids. From germline, CDR1 is WNHNN and CDR2 SYGVQD (reference sequence). CDR3 coding DNA: TGCGCCAGCAGTGAGCCTATCCGGACCCAGTACTTC. Translating gives CASSEPIRTQYF.

To note about this clone: Other nucleotide sequences in the sample specify the same CDR3. The rearrangement uses TRBV7-2 and TRBJ2-7, with D uncertain. This CDR3 spans 12 amino acids. V lost 2 bases and J 2 bases, leaving 4 bases between the germline ends. The germline CDR1 and CDR2 sequences are SGHTA and FQGNSA. The CDR3 DNA sequence: TGTGCCAGCAGCTTAAGCGCCTACGAGCAGTACTTC. Translation: CASSLSAYEQYF.

This chain links TRBV27 with TRBJ1-2, with 11 bases fitting TRBD1. Losses at the gene ends were 5 bases for V and 8 bases for J; bases not matched to a gene: 7. This CDR3 comprises 14 residues. Germline V gene sequence: CDR1 MNHEY, CDR2 SMNVEV (reference sequence). The CDR3 DNA reads as TGTGCCAGCAGTCTGGGACAGGGGGTAAGAGGCTACACCTTC. It specifies CASSLGQGVRGYTF.

The V and J genes are TRBV7-9 and TRBJ1-2, with 7 bases aligning to TRBD1. The V and J ends lost 4 bases and 8 bases, in that order; junction bases with no gene match: 7. Germline CDR1 SEHNR, CDR2 FQNEAQ (reference sequence). This CDR3 is 13 amino acids long. The CDR3 bases are TGTGCCAGCAGCTCCACAGGGGACGGCGGCTACACCTTC. This gives the protein CASSSTGDGGYTF.

The chain carries TRBV6-6 and TRBJ2-7; D remains ambiguous. Trimming shortened V by 0 bases and J by 3 bases, and 12 bases separated the two germline ends. This CDR3 contains 15 residues. From germline, CDR1 is MNHNY and CDR2 SVGAGI (reference sequence). CDR3 amino acids: CASSYSSGQDYEQYF. In DNA, the CDR3 is TGTGCCAGCAGTTACTCGAGTGGCCAGGACTACGAGCAGTACTTC.

This chain connects TRBV28 to TRBJ2-7, with D unresolved. From germline, CDR1 is MDHEN and CDR2 SYDVKM. V was shortened by 5 bases and J by 0 bases, with 11 bases between the two germline ends. CDR3 length: 14 amino acids. The CDR3 loop is CASSPRPLSYEQYF. CDR3 nucleotides: TGTGCCAGCAGTCCCCGTCCCCTCTCCTACGAGCAGTACTTC.

This chain uses TRBV11-2 with TRBJ2-5; 7 bases match TRBD1. The trim removed 1 base at V and 2 bases at J, leaving 4 bases unmatched. Germline loops: CDR1 SGHAT, CDR2 FQNNGV. The CDR3 length is 15 residues. The chain's CDR3 is CASSLGPGGQETQYF. The DNA of the CDR3 is TGTGCCAGCAGCTTAGGTCCAGGGGGACAAGAGACCCAGTACTTC.

CDR3 amino acids: CAIGGMNTEAFF. As DNA, the CDR3 is TGTGCCATCGGGGGGATGAACACTGAAGCTTTCTTT. The chain employs TRBV6-6 and TRBJ1-1, with D tentatively TRBD1 (5 bases). Between the trimmed V and J ends, which lost 10 bases and 0 bases, there was a span of 9 bases. The CDR3 consists of 12 residues. Germline V gives CDR1 MNHNY, CDR2 SVGAGI (reference sequence).